The 32 T cell receptor beta chains listed next were all sequenced from one sample in a study of blood T cells in healthy people across ages. For the second PCR, which ran for about 6 to 12 cycles, a sample-barcoded 5' primer and a J-beta primer mix were used. TCRdb recomputed calls from the 5' RACE reads with MiXCR, one row per CDR3 protein. The sample contains about 680,000 distinct CDR3 sequences, about 52% of which appear only once. Material: blood. These TCRs come from a woman aged 55-75 years in good health.

The V gene is TRBV5-1, the J gene TRBJ2-3; the match to TRBD2 covers 13 bases. Unmatched junction bases numbered 8, after V lost 5 bases and J lost 5 bases. Germline assignment: CDR1 SGHRS and CDR2 YFSETQ. The CDR3 sequence is 16 residues long. The CDR3 coding sequence is TGCGCCAGCAGGTCTGGACTAGCGGGAGACATAGATACGCAGTATTTT. It is translated as CASRSGLAGDIDTQYF. The full variable domain, rest sourced from reference TRBV5-1 and TRBJ2-3, is KAGVTQTPRYLIKTRGQQVTLSCSPISGHRSVSWYQQTPGQGLQFLFEYFSETQRNKGNFPGRFSGRQFSNSRSEMNVSTLELGDSALYLCASRSGLAGDIDTQYFGPGTRLTVL.

This rearrangement joins TRBV18 to TRBJ2-3; either TRBD1 or TRBD2 may fit D (6 bases each). Germline CDR1 and CDR2: KGHSH and LQKENI. With 1 base removed from V and 3 bases from J, the gap between germline ends came to 17 bases. The CDR3 is made up of 17 amino acids. DNA of the CDR3: TGTGCCAGCTCACCACTGGGGAACGGGGGCCCTACAGATACGCAGTATTTT. As protein: CASSPLGNGGPTDTQYF.

This clonotype was observed a single time. V and J are TRBV20-1 and TRBJ2-4; 9 nucleotides line up with TRBD1. The CDR3 runs to 15 residues. Losses at the gene ends were 1 base for V and 13 bases for J; bases not matched to a gene: 14. The germline CDR1 and CDR2 sequences are DFQATT and SNEGSKA (reference sequence). The CDR3 nucleotides are TGCAGTGCTAGAGGTAGTGGGGACAGGGAGGTGAAGCAGTACTTC. It yields the protein CSARGSGDREVKQYF.

This clonotype has just a few counts. The V gene is TRBV11-2, the J gene TRBJ2-7; 7 bases map to TRBD1. V shed 4 bases and J 5 bases; nucleotides not matched to a gene: 5. Germline CDR1 and CDR2: SGHAT and FQNNGV. This CDR3 comprises 13 residues. The CDR3 sequence: CASSSDRAHEQYF. The DNA for the CDR3 is TGTGCCAGCAGCTCTGACAGGGCCCACGAGCAGTACTTC.

This clonotype was seen more than once but under ten times. This chain links TRBV29-1 with TRBJ1-1; D call uncertain. This CDR3 is built from 14 residues. CDR1 is SQVTM and CDR2 is ANQGSEA in the germline V gene. Trimming pared 8 bases from V and 4 bases from J, leaving 20 bases between. The CDR3 DNA sequence: TGCAGCCTTTCGGGCTCCCGGGGAGGCACTGAAGCTTTCTTT. It is translated as CSLSGSRGGTEAFF. Filled out from reference TRBV29-1 and TRBJ1-1, the complete variable domain reads SAVISQKPSRDICQRGTSLTIQCQVDSQVTMMFWYRQQPGQSLTLIATANQGSEATYESGFVIDKFPISRPNLTFSTLTVSNMSPEDSSIYLCSLSGSRGGTEAFFGQGTRLTVV.

This clonotype has a handful of counts. This chain uses TRBV20-1 with TRBJ2-5, with 9 nucleotides matching TRBD2. This CDR3 contains 16 residues. V shed 8 bases and J 7 bases; nucleotides not matched to a gene: 20. In germline, CDR1 is DFQATT, CDR2 SNEGSKA (reference sequence). DNA for the CDR3: TGCAGTTGTCCAGTCCGACTAGCGGCCCACCGGGGGACCCAGTACTTC. Its protein product is CSCPVRLAAHRGTQYF.

This clonotype was counted only a few times. The chain's CDR3 is CASSPGQGPNEKLFF. As DNA, the CDR3 is TGTGCCAGCAGCCCGGGACAGGGACCTAATGAAAAACTGTTTTTT. J is TRBJ1-4 and V is TRBV6-1; 9 bases agree with TRBD1. V lost 6 bases, J lost 3 bases, and 5 bases stayed unmatched. Germline CDR1 is MNHNS and CDR2 is SASEGT. The CDR3 spans 15 residues.

This clonotype was seen more than once but under ten times. The rearrangement links TRBV7-9 to TRBJ2-7; TRBD2 is a possible D gene (6 bases). Trimming left V 4 bases short and J 2 bases short, with 12 bases between. The CDR3 has 14 residues. Germline CDR1 reads SEHNR; CDR2 reads FQNEAQ (reference sequence). CDR3 sequence: CASSSTGRAYEQYF. The CDR3 nucleotides read TGTGCCAGCAGCTCGACCGGGAGAGCCTACGAGCAGTACTTC.

This sequence joins TRBV6-2 or TRBV6-3 and TRBJ1-1; D is perhaps TRBD1 (5 bases). The CDR3 covers 12 residues. The V gene lost 6 bases and the J gene lost 6 bases, with 11 bases spanning the gap. CDR1 is MNHEY and CDR2 is SVGEGT in the germline V gene. In nucleotides, the CDR3 is TGTGCCAGCAGCCATTCGACAGCTGAAGCTTTCTTT. This translates into CASSHSTAEAFF.

The chain recombines TRBV29-1 with TRBJ2-7; D not resolved. The CDR3 spans 14 residues. Germline lookup yields CDR1 SQVTM and CDR2 ANQGSEA. V was clipped by 1 base and J by 2 bases, with 12 bases between them. The CDR3 protein is CSVEAARGPYEQYF. The CDR3 DNA is TGCAGCGTTGAAGCTGCCCGCGGACCCTACGAGCAGTACTTC.

This chain connects TRBV4-1 to TRBJ2-1; 11 nucleotides align to TRBD2. Germline V gene lookup returns CDR1 MGHRA and CDR2 YSYEKL. There are 17 residues in the CDR3. Trimming took 4 bases from V and 7 from J; bases not matched to a gene: 12. The CDR3 protein is CASSPAKTSGKGNEQFF. CDR3 DNA: TGCGCCAGCAGCCCGGCTAAGACTAGCGGGAAGGGAAATGAGCAGTTCTTC.

This rearrangement joins TRBV10-3 to TRBJ2-5, with 7 bases matching TRBD2. The CDR3 spans 13 residues. With 3 bases clipped from V and 2 bases from J, the junction kept 0 bases outside the gene matches. Per germline, CDR1 ENHRY and CDR2 SYGVKD. The CDR3 DNA sequence: TGTGCCATCAGTGAACTAGCGCAAGAGACCCAGTACTTC. Translated, it gives CAISELAQETQYF.

There are a few counts of this clonotype. The CDR3 DNA follows: TGTGCCAGCAGCTCGTCCTTCGCGGGAGCGTCGCGCGAGCAGTACTTC. Its protein is CASSSSFAGASREQYF. The chain has TRBV7-2 and TRBJ2-7; 7 bases are shared with TRBD2. The CDR3 extends over 16 amino acids. The V and J ends lost 4 bases and 6 bases, in that order; junction bases with no gene match: 15. Germline CDR1 and CDR2: SGHTA and FQGNSA.

The rearrangement uses TRBV20-1 and TRBJ2-5, with a weak D call TRBD2 (5 bases). Germline loops: CDR1 DFQATT, CDR2 SNEGSKA (reference sequence). V was shortened by 1 base and J by 11 bases, with 17 bases between the two germline ends. The CDR3 totals 13 residues. This chain's CDR3 is CSARAGIYNEQYF. As DNA, the CDR3 is TGCAGTGCTAGAGCGGGAATCTACAATGAGCAGTACTTC.

V gene TRBV12-3 or TRBV12-4 combines with J gene TRBJ2-7; 7 nucleotides align to TRBD1. The tail of the sequence fits TRBJ2-5 better, so the J call may be wrong. The CDR3 is made up of 14 amino acids. CDR3 DNA: TGTGCCAGCAGTCCCGGACAGGATTTAGAGACCCAGTACTTC. Residues: CASSPGQDLETQYF.

This clonotype appeared a few times. The V call is TRBV10-3, the J call TRBJ1-6; 10 bases match TRBD1. Germline values: CDR1 ENHRY, CDR2 SYGVKD. The ends lost 8 bases at V and 8 bases at J; junction bases unmatched: 3. The CDR3 has 13 residues. The CDR3 sequence: CAIGQGVDSPLHF. DNA of the CDR3: TGTGCCATCGGACAGGGGGTTGATTCACCCCTCCACTTT.

The chain combines TRBV6-2 or TRBV6-3 with TRBJ2-1; 11 nucleotides align to TRBD2. J was trimmed by 9 bases and V by 6 bases; bases with no gene match: 4. The CDR3 sequence is 13 residues long. Looked up from germline, CDR1 is MNHEY and CDR2 is SVGEGT. The CDR3 region has the DNA TGTGCCAGCAGCTCCGGGACTAGCGGTGAGCAGTTCTTC. Its protein is CASSSGTSGEQFF.

This chain joins TRBV7-9 and TRBJ2-5; 10 bases align to TRBD1. Germline V CDR1 and CDR2: SEHNR, FQNEAQ (reference sequence). The junction had 7 bases not matched to a gene; V was cut back by 5 bases and J by 1 base. CDR3 length equals 16 residues. The CDR3 DNA is TGTGCCAGCAGCGAGGGGGACAGGGGATCCCAAGAGACCCAGTACTTC. Amino acids: CASSEGDRGSQETQYF.

This clonotype was seen only a few times. This chain links TRBV27 with TRBJ2-1, with 8 bases matching TRBD1. Germline loops: CDR1 MNHEY, CDR2 SMNVEV (reference sequence). Losses at the gene ends were 7 bases for V and 7 bases for J; bases not matched to a gene: 12. This CDR3 contains 15 residues. Here the CDR3 DNA reads TGTGCCAGCACCGTGCAGGGGGCGTTTTTGAATGAGCAGTTCTTC. As protein: CASTVQGAFLNEQFF.

J is TRBJ2-3 and V is TRBV30; 13 positions agree with TRBD2. In germline, CDR1 is GTSNPN, CDR2 SVGIG (reference sequence). This CDR3 comprises 15 residues. CDR3 DNA sequence: TGTACCGCCCCCGGGACTAGCGGGGTGGGGGATACGCAGTATTTT. As protein: CTAPGTSGVGDTQYF.

This clonotype was seen a few times. The chain combines TRBV6-5 with TRBJ2-1; TRBD2 aligns across 12 bases. Germline CDR1 and CDR2: MNHEY and SVGAGI. CDR3 length: 15 residues. V shed 0 bases and J 6 bases; nucleotides not matched to a gene: 0. Written as DNA, the CDR3 is TGTGCCAGCAGTTACTCGACTAGCGGGAGCAATGAGCAGTTCTTC. Amino acids: CASSYSTSGSNEQFF.

The genes are TRBV7-3 and TRBJ2-1; D is perhaps TRBD2 (5 bases). Trimming removed 6 bases from V and 11 bases from J, with 29 bases in between. Germline assignment: CDR1 SGHTA and CDR2 FQGTGA. This CDR3 has 17 amino acids. The CDR3 is CASRSELCLADPKKQFF. For the CDR3, the DNA is TGTGCCAGCAGGTCCGAATTGTGTCTAGCAGACCCTAAAAAGCAGTTCTTC.

V gene TRBV7-9 combines with J gene TRBJ2-4, with 7 bases aligning to TRBD2. With the DNA end fitting TRBJ2-7 better, the J assignment may be wrong. The CDR3 extends over 14 amino acids. Looked up from germline, CDR1 is SEHNR and CDR2 is FQNEAQ (reference sequence). The CDR3 DNA reads TGTGCCAGCAGCTCTACTAGCGCCCGTTGCGAGCAGTACTTC. This gives the protein CASSSTSARCEQYF.

This clonotype came up a few times. The chain joins TRBV20-1 to TRBJ2-1; the D gene is possibly TRBD2 (6 bases). CDR3 length: 16 residues. The germline V and J ends were trimmed by 1 base and 0 bases, with 13 bases remaining between them. Germline CDR1 DFQATT, CDR2 SNEGSKA (reference sequence). The CDR3 DNA reads as TGCAGTGCTAGAGTGTTAGCGGCTAGCTCCTACAATGAGCAGTTCTTC. Its protein is CSARVLAASSYNEQFF.

The J gene is TRBJ2-1, the V gene TRBV4-1; 10 bases are shared with TRBD2. With 4 bases clipped from V and 8 bases from J, the junction kept 5 bases outside the gene matches. The CDR3 has 14 residues. Germline CDR1 is MGHRA and CDR2 is YSYEKL. The CDR3 coding sequence is TGCGCCAGCAGCCCAAGCGGGAGGGGCTATGAGCAGTTCTTC. This encodes CASSPSGRGYEQFF.

This clonotype appeared a few times. This chain links TRBV29-1 with TRBJ2-4; 9 bases match TRBD2. The DNA end is a closer match to TRBJ2-7, so the J assignment may be wrong. Germline V gives CDR1 SQVTM, CDR2 ANQGSEA. This CDR3 is 14 amino acids long. CDR3 bases: TGCAGCGTACAAACGAGACTAGCGGAACTCGAGCAGTACTTC. Translated, it gives CSVQTRLAELEQYF.

As DNA, the CDR3 is TGCAGCGTTGAGGAGTGGGCCGCGGTTAACACTGAAGCTTTCTTT. Translating gives CSVEEWAAVNTEAFF. The rearrangement joins TRBV29-1 to TRBJ1-1; D is unclear. The CDR3 consists of 15 residues. With 3 bases removed from V and 2 bases from J, the gap between germline ends came to 16 bases. In germline, CDR1 is SQVTM, CDR2 ANQGSEA.

V usage is TRBV3-1 and J usage is TRBJ2-7; possible D gene TRBD1, 6 bases. The CDR3 extends over 15 amino acids. CDR1 LGHDT and CDR2 YNNKEL come from the germline V gene (reference sequence). The V and J ends lost 0 bases and 4 bases respectively, with 13 bases between them. The CDR3 spells CASSQDNRAWYEQYF. CDR3 DNA sequence: TGTGCCAGCAGCCAAGATAACAGGGCCTGGTACGAGCAGTACTTC.

This clonotype appeared once. The rearrangement uses TRBV4-3 and TRBJ2-3; TRBD1 is a possible D gene (6 bases). Germline V lookup: CDR1 LGHNA, CDR2 YSLEER. Trimming took off 4 bases at V and 8 bases at J, with 28 bases between the two ends. This CDR3 contains 18 residues. CDR3 nucleotides: TGCGCCAGCAGCCGAGACCAAGCGACTCTCGAGGGGGTCGGTACGCAGTATTTT. Protein product: CASSRDQATLEGVGTQYF.

Written as DNA, the CDR3 is TGCGCCAGCAGCCTCTTCCAGCGGGAGTCTAATGAGCAGTTCTTC. Translation: CASSLFQRESNEQFF. This chain joins TRBV4-3 and TRBJ2-1; the match to TRBD2 covers 8 bases. The V gene end was trimmed by 4 bases and the J gene end by 7 bases; junction bases not matched to a gene: 9. CDR1 and CDR2 from the germline V gene are LGHNA and YSLEER. The CDR3 contains 15 residues.

The rearrangement links TRBV2 to TRBJ2-6, with D unclear. Germline-derived CDR1 and CDR2 are SNHLY and FYNNEI. V lost 4 bases to trimming and J lost 3 bases, with 10 bases between them. The CDR3 totals 15 residues. The CDR3 nucleotides read TGTGCCAGCAGTGCTCTGGGCCTTGGGGCCAACGTCCTGACTTTC. It specifies CASSALGLGANVLTF.

The CDR3 DNA reads as TGTGCCAGCAGCTTAAGTGGTAGCGGGAGCTCCTACAATGAGCAGTTCTTC. Encoded protein: CASSLSGSGSSYNEQFF. This sequence joins TRBV7-3 and TRBJ2-1; TRBD2 matches at 9 bases. Germline V lookup: CDR1 SGHTA, CDR2 FQGTGA. There are 17 residues in the CDR3. J gave up 0 bases and V 1 base, and 4 bases lay outside the gene matches. Using reference TRBV7-3 and TRBJ2-1 for the parts outside the CDR3, the full variable domain is GAGVSQTPSNKVTEKGKYVELRCDPISGHTALYWYRQSLGQGPEFLIYFQGTGAADDSGLPNDRFFAVRPEGSVSTLKIQRTERGDSAVYLCASSLSGSGSSYNEQFFGPGTRLTVL.